These 18 T cell receptor beta chains came from one sample sequenced in a study of CD8 T cells in ankylosing spondylitis. TCRdb reprocessed the 5' RACE reads with MiXCR, giving one entry per CDR3 protein. Of some 37,000 distinct CDR3 sequences listed, around 10% are singletons. Sequencing was carried out using synovial fluid, either unsorted or a sorted T cell fraction (not recorded which). The receptors were sampled from a male donor with ankylosing spondylitis.

This clonotype was detected only a few times. The gene calls are TRBV28 and TRBJ1-2, with TRBD1 identical over 7 bases. Germline V gene lookup returns CDR1 MDHEN and CDR2 SYDVKM. The CDR3 consists of 16 residues. V lost 2 bases to trimming and J lost 3 bases; unmatched junction nucleotides: 9. CDR3 DNA sequence: TGTGCCAGCAGTTTAGCCGGGACAGCCGTAGACTATGGCTACACCTTC. This gives the protein CASSLAGTAVDYGYTF.

The chain uses TRBV6-1 and TRBJ2-2, with D maybe TRBD1 (6 bases). CDR1 and CDR2 (germline): MNHNS, SASEGT. The V end was cut by 10 bases, the J end by 4 bases, with 13 bases between. CDR3 length: 13 amino acids. The CDR3 sequence is CAIIKTGTGELFF. In DNA form, the CDR3 reads TGTGCCATTATAAAGACAGGCACCGGGGAGCTGTTTTTT.

In its sample, this clonotype was seen many times. The chain links TRBV9 to TRBJ2-1; D may be TRBD2 (6 bases). CDR1 is SGDLS and CDR2 is YYNGEE in the germline V gene. The CDR3 is 15 amino acids. V dropped 3 bases and J dropped 8 bases, with 18 bases sitting between them. As DNA, the CDR3 is TGTGCCAGCAGCGGATTGGAGGGGTTAGTCGATGAGCAGTTCTTC. This encodes CASSGLEGLVDEQFF.

This clonotype has a handful of counts. V and J are TRBV11-2 and TRBJ2-3; a weak D match, TRBD1 (6 bases). This CDR3 is built from 14 residues. V was shortened by 4 bases and J by 3 bases, with 11 bases between the two germline ends. Germline CDR1 SGHAT, CDR2 FQNNGV. The CDR3 reads CASSSNRETDTQYF. The DNA for the CDR3 is TGTGCCAGCAGCTCTAACAGGGAAACAGATACGCAGTATTTT.

This clonotype showed up just a few times. The genes are TRBV6-5 and TRBJ1-1, with D uncertain. V lost 5 bases and J lost 10, with 14 bases in between. The CDR3 has 12 residues. Germline lookup yields CDR1 MNHEY and CDR2 SVGAGI. CDR3 residues: CASSPRAPAAFF. The CDR3 coding sequence is TGTGCCAGCAGTCCGAGAGCACCGGCAGCTTTCTTT.

This clonotype has a count of ten or more. The V gene is TRBV19, the J gene TRBJ2-1, with 10 bases lining up with TRBD1. The V gene's germline CDR1 is LNHDA and CDR2 SQIVND (reference sequence). This CDR3 comprises 15 residues. J gave up 3 bases and V 5 bases, and 4 bases lay outside the gene matches. The CDR3 nucleotides read TGTGCCAGTAGTCACGGGACAGGGGACTACAATGAGCAGTTCTTC. It encodes CASSHGTGDYNEQFF.

This clonotype was observed a few times. V usage is TRBV7-2 and J usage is TRBJ2-7; D call uncertain. The ends were cut back, 1 base at V and 3 bases at J, with 10 bases in the middle. The CDR3 runs to 14 residues. In germline, CDR1 is SGHTA, CDR2 FQGNSA. The DNA of the CDR3 is TGTGCCAGCAGCTTAGTTGACGGAGACTACGAGCAGTACTTC. This encodes CASSLVDGDYEQYF.

This clonotype was counted only a few times. The chain links TRBV6-1 to TRBJ2-7; tentative D call: TRBD1 (5 bases). V was pared by 4 bases and J by 6 bases, with 13 bases between. The CDR3 is made up of 13 amino acids. Germline assignment: CDR1 MNHNS and CDR2 SASEGT. Here the CDR3 DNA reads TGTGCCAGCAGTGTGGTAGGGGATGCCGAGCAGTACTTC. This gives the protein CASSVVGDAEQYF.

This clonotype was found a few times. This CDR3 is CASSTSEAYGYTF. The DNA of the CDR3 is TGTGCCAGCAGCACCTCGGAAGCCTATGGCTACACCTTC. The J gene is TRBJ1-2, the V gene TRBV9; D is unresolved. Trimming pared 4 bases from V and 4 bases from J, leaving 11 bases between. The CDR3 is 13 residues long. Per germline, CDR1 SGDLS and CDR2 YYNGEE.

This chain links TRBV4-1 with TRBJ2-1; 8 bases match TRBD1. Looked up from germline, CDR1 is MGHRA and CDR2 is YSYEKL. This CDR3 has 20 residues. The ends lost 0 bases at V and 5 bases at J; junction bases unmatched: 18. The CDR3 nucleotides read TGCGCCAGCAGCCAAGATCAGGGGACAGGAATAAAGACTACCCACAATGAGCAGTTCTTC. It specifies CASSQDQGTGIKTTHNEQFF.

This clonotype was observed a handful of times. J is TRBJ2-1 and V is TRBV14, with D unresolved. The CDR3 sequence is 15 residues long. Germline V gene data show CDR1 as SGHDN and CDR2 as FVKESK. V shed 3 bases and J shed 4 bases, with 13 bases lying between them. The CDR3 sequence: CASSQWSLQYNEQFF. In nucleotides, the CDR3 is TGTGCCAGCAGCCAGTGGAGTCTGCAGTACAATGAGCAGTTCTTC.

This clonotype was seen a handful of times. The CDR3: CASSIGGYNEQFF. The CDR3 DNA sequence: TGTGCCAGTAGTATAGGGGGCTACAATGAGCAGTTCTTC. The chain is built from TRBV19 and TRBJ2-1; D is unclear. This CDR3 contains 13 residues. Trimming stripped 1 base from V and 3 bases from J, with 4 bases between. The germline CDR1 and CDR2 sequences are LNHDA and SQIVND (reference sequence).

This clonotype was seen many times. CDR3 sequence (DNA): TGCAGTGCTAGAGACGCTAGCGGGACCTCAGGGAATACGCAGTATTTT. Amino acids: CSARDASGTSGNTQYF. The genes are TRBV20-1 and TRBJ2-3, with 9 bases that match TRBD2. J lost 7 bases, V lost 0 bases, and 11 bases had no gene match. This CDR3 is 16 amino acids long. Germline V lookup: CDR1 DFQATT, CDR2 SNEGSKA (reference sequence).

This clonotype was recorded at least ten times. The rearrangement links TRBV9 to TRBJ2-7, with D possibly being TRBD1 (5 bases). The length of the CDR3 is 14 residues. The V and J ends lost 0 bases and 0 bases respectively, with 7 bases between them. Germline CDR1 SGDLS, CDR2 YYNGEE. The CDR3: CASSVEDNSYEQYF. CDR3 nucleotide sequence: TGTGCCAGCAGCGTAGAGGACAACTCCTACGAGCAGTACTTC.

This rearrangement joins TRBV19 to TRBJ1-1; no firm D call. The CDR3 sequence is 14 residues long. V lost 4 bases, J lost 0 bases, and 9 bases lay in between. CDR1 and CDR2 from the germline V gene are LNHDA and SQIVND (reference sequence). The CDR3: CASSSTGMNTEAFF. The DNA of the CDR3 is TGTGCCAGTAGTAGCACGGGGATGAACACTGAAGCTTTCTTT. Filled out from reference TRBV19 and TRBJ1-1, the complete variable domain reads DGGITQSPKYLFRKEGQNVTLSCEQNLNHDAMYWYRQDPGQGLRLIYYSQIVNDFQKGDIAEGYSVSREKKESFPLTVTSAQKNPTAFYLCASSSTGMNTEAFFGQGTRLTVV.

There are many counts of this clonotype. The V call is TRBV6-5, the J call TRBJ1-5; no firm D call. The CDR3 is 15 residues long. Between the trimmed V and J ends, which lost 0 bases and 4 bases, there was a span of 10 bases. Germline V lookup: CDR1 MNHEY, CDR2 SVGAGI. This chain's CDR3 is CASSYSWDVNQPQHF. CDR3 bases: TGTGCCAGCAGTTACTCGTGGGATGTGAATCAGCCCCAGCATTTT.

This clonotype was recorded a few times. This chain connects TRBV4-3 to TRBJ1-6; no definite D call. Germline loops: CDR1 LGHNA, CDR2 YSLEER. The CDR3 consists of 14 residues. V lost 0 bases and J 6 bases, leaving 6 bases between the germline ends. The CDR3 reads CASSQEGFNSPLHF. Here the CDR3 DNA reads TGCGCCAGCAGCCAAGAGGGGTTTAATTCACCCCTCCACTTT.

By sample fraction, this clonotype is large (0.1 to 1%). The rearrangement uses TRBV4-3 and TRBJ2-1; 7 bases map to TRBD2. The CDR3 is made up of 18 amino acids. Losses at the gene ends were 0 bases for V and 3 bases for J; bases not matched to a gene: 11. In germline, CDR1 is LGHNA, CDR2 YSLEER. CDR3 bases: TGCGCCAGCAGCCAAGAGTACGGCGGGAGAGCCCACTACAATGAGCAGTTCTTC. Translated: CASSQEYGGRAHYNEQFF.